This T cell receptor beta chain was captured by sequencing in a study of cytomegalovirus exposure and HLA in healthy donors. About the study: Out of 398 genotyped donors, roughly 83% belonged to the Caucasian-associated ancestry cluster. General observations from the study: Sequencing depth across donors, presence/absence analyses assumed, was roughly uniform. In an earlier analysis, most TCR beta V segments were productive about 87% or about 30% of the time.

Germline CDR1 and CDR2: MDHEN and SYDVKM. The V and J ends lost 6 bases and 0 bases respectively, with 15 bases between them. The CDR3 runs 15 residues. This clone has only one observation. What it recognizes is unknown. It was with 60 Vbeta and 13 Jbeta primers that the PCR ran. Libraries were prepared by immunoSEQ multiplex PCR; TCRdb keeps only in-frame clonotypes and omits some of them. The sample contains more than 150,000 clones, 75% to 80% of which appear only once. This chain connects TRBV28 to TRBJ2-7, with D perhaps TRBD2 (5 bases). The sample taken for sequencing was PBMCs. The sequence derives from a man aged 45 to 65 in good health and CMV-seropositive. CDR3: CASSRVDFNSYEQYV. In DNA, the CDR3 is TGTGCCAGCAGCCGGGTGGACTTCAACTCCTACGAGCAGTACGTC.